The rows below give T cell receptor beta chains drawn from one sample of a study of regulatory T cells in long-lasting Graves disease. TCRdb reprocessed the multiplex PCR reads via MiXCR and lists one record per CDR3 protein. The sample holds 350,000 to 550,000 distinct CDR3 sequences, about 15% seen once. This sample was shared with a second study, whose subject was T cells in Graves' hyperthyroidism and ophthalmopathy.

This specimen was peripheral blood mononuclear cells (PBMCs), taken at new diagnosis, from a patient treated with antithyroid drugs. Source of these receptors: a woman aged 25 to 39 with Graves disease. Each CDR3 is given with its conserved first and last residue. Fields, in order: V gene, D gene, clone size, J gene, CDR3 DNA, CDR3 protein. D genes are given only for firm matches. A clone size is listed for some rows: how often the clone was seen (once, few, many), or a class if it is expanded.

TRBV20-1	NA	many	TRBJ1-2	TGCAGTGCTAGCGGGGACCCCGGGGGTTGGTATGGCTACACCTTC	CSASGDPGGWYGYTF
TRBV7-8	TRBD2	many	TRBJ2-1	TGTGCCAGCAGCGATAGCGGGAGCGAGCAGTTCTTC	CASSDSGSEQFF
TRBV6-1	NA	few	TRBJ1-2	TGTGCCAGCAGTCTATACCCAGGGGAGGGATTGGGTGGCTACACCTTC	CASSLYPGEGLGGYTF
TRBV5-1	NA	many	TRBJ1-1	TGCGCCAGCAGCTCCCCCCGTTCAAGAAACACTGAAGCTTTCTTT	CASSSPRSRNTEAFF
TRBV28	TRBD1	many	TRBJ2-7	TGTGCCAGCATATCGTCGGGACAGGGGGCCTCCGAGCAGTACTTC	CASISSGQGASEQYF
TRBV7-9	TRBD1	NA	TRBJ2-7	TGTGCCAGCAGCCCCAGGCGCCGGGACAGGGGGAAAAACTCCTACGAGCAGTACTTC	CASSPRRRDRGKNSYEQYF
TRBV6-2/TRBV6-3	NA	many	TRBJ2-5	TGTGCCAGCATTAGACAGAGCCAAGAGACCCAGTACTTC	CASIRQSQETQYF
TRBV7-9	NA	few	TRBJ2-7	TGTGCCAGCAGCTTAGGGACAACCGTGCAGTACTTC	CASSLGTTVQYF
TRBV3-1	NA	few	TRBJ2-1	TGTGCCAGCAGCCAAGATTGGCGGGACCAAACAACCTACAATGAGCAGTTCTTC	CASSQDWRDQTTYNEQFF
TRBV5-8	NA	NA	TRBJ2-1	TGTGCCTGCAGTCCGATGGGGTTGGCCGCGAGCTCCTACAATGAGCAGTTCTTC	CACSPMGLAASSYNEQFF
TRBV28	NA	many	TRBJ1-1	TGTGCCAGCAGCCCCGGAACTTTCTTT	CASSPGTFF
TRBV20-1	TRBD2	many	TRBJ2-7	TGCAGTGCTAGTGGTGGTGGGAGCGGGGTATCCTACGAGCAGTACTTC	CSASGGGSGVSYEQYF
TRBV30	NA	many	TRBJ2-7	TGTGCCTGGAGTGAAACAGGTGCCTACGAGCAGTACTTC	CAWSETGAYEQYF
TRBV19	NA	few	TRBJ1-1	TGTGCCAGTATGTTACCCTCCGGGCAGACTCGAGGGACTGAAGCTTTCTTT	CASMLPSGQTRGTEAFF
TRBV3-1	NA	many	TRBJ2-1	TGTGCCAGCAGCCAAGGTCCGGCTAGCGACTACAATGAGCAGTTCTTC	CASSQGPASDYNEQFF
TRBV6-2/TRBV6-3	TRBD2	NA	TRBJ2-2	TGTGCCAGCAGTTACTCGATAGGACTAGCGGAAACCGGGGAGCTGTTTTTT	CASSYSIGLAETGELFF
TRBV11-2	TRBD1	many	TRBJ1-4	TGTGCCAGCAGCTTAGCTGAGACAGGGGGCAGAACTAATGAAAAACTGTTTTTT	CASSLAETGGRTNEKLFF
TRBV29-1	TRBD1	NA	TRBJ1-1	TGCAGCGGTTCAGGGGGCGCGTACACTGAAGCTTTCTTT	CSGSGGAYTEAFF
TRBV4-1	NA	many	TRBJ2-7	TGCGCCAGCAGCCAAGTGAGTCTAGACTACGAGCAGTACTTC	CASSQVSLDYEQYF
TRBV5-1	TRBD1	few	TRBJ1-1	TGCGCCAGCAGCGGGACAGCCCAGATGAACACTGAAGCTTTCTTT	CASSGTAQMNTEAFF
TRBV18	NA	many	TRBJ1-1	TGTGCCAGCTCACCAGGGGACCTCCTATTGGAAGCTTTCTTT	CASSPGDLLLEAFF
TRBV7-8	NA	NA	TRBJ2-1	TGTACCAGCAGCCGCCCGGACCGCAATGAGCAGTTCTTC	CTSSRPDRNEQFF
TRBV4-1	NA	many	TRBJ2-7	TGCGCCAGCAGCCAACTAGGGACACCCCTCTACGAGCAGTACTTC	CASSQLGTPLYEQYF
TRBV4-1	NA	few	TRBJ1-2	TGCGCCAGCAGCCAAGGGTCCGTTAACTATGGCTACACCTTC	CASSQGSVNYGYTF
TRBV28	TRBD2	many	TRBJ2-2	TGTGCCAGCAGGGGCGGGAGCGCTGGCACCGGGGAGCTGTTTTTT	CASRGGSAGTGELFF
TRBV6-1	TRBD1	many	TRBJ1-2	TGTGCCAGTGAACCTTACAGGGGAGTCGGCTACACCTTC	CASEPYRGVGYTF
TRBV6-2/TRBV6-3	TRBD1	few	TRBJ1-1	TGTGCCAGCAGTTACGCACCCGGGACAGGGACTGAAGCTTTCTTT	CASSYAPGTGTEAFF
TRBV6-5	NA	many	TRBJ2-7	TGTGCCAGCAGTTACTCGACTACAGGGACCCCAACCTACGAGCAGTACTTC	CASSYSTTGTPTYEQYF
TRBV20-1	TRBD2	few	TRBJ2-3	TGCAGTGCTAGAGAGGAGACTAGCGGGAGGAGGGATACGCAGTATTTT	CSAREETSGRRDTQYF
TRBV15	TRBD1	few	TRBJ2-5	TGTGCCACCAGCAGGGACAGGAGCTCCCAAGAGACCCAGTACTTC	CATSRDRSSQETQYF
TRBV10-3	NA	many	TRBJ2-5	TGTGCCATCAGTGAGAGGGGCGCTGAGACCCAGTACTTC	CAISERGAETQYF
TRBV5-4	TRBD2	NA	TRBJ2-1	TGTGCCAGCAGCCTTACTAGCGGGAGTATGAATGAGCAGTTCTTC	CASSLTSGSMNEQFF
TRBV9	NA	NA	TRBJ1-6	TGTGCCAGCAGCGACATCGGAGGGCCTAATTCACCCCTCCACTTT	CASSDIGGPNSPLHF
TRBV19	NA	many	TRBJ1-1	TGTGCCAGTACGGGTACTGAAGCTTTCTTT	CASTGTEAFF
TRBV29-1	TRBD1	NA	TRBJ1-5	TGCAGCGTTGTGGACAGGGGCAGCAATCAGCCCCAGCATTTT	CSVVDRGSNQPQHF
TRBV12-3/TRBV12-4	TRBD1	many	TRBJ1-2	TGTGCCAGCAGTCCGGACAGGCGCTATGGCTACACCTTC	CASSPDRRYGYTF
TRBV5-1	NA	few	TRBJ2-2	TGCGCCAGCAGTCGGTGGTCCATAAATTTCGCGAACACCGGGGAGCTGTTTTTT	CASSRWSINFANTGELFF
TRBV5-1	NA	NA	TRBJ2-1	TGCGCCAGCAGCGCCCCAAAGAGGGAGCAGTTCTTC	CASSAPKREQFF
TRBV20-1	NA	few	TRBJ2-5	TGCAGTGCCCTTGAGGGGGTGGCCCAAGAGACCCAGTACTTC	CSALEGVAQETQYF
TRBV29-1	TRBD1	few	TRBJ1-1	TGCAGCGTCCTTCAGGGGGCGCAGGGCACTGAAGCTTTCTTT	CSVLQGAQGTEAFF
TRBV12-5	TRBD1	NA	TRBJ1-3	TGTGCTAGTGGCGACAGGGAAGCTGGAAACACCATATATTTT	CASGDREAGNTIYF
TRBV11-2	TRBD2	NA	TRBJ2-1	TGTGCCAGCAGCTTAACTAGCGGGATCGATGAGCAGTTCTTC	CASSLTSGIDEQFF
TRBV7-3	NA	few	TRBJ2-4	TGTGCCAGCAGCCAAGCCCCTGAAAGGGGAAACATTCAGTACTTC	CASSQAPERGNIQYF
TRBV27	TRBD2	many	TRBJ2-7	TGTGCCAGCAGCCGGGGAGGGAGGTGGGAGCAGTACTTC	CASSRGGRWEQYF
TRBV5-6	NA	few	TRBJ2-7	TGTGCCAGCCGCCGCCGCAGAGGTGTTTACGAGCAGTACTTC	CASRRRRGVYEQYF
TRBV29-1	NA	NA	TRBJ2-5	TGCAGCGTTGATACGGGTGAGACCCAGTACTTC	CSVDTGETQYF
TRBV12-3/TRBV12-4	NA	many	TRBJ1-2	TGTGCCAGCAGCGTCCGGGTGGGTGGCTACACCTTC	CASSVRVGGYTF
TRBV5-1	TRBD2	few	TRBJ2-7	TGCGCCAGCACGGGACTAGCGGGAGGTTCCTACGAGCAGTACTTC	CASTGLAGGSYEQYF
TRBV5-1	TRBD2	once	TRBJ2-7	TGTGCCAGCAGCCCCCGGACTAGCGGCAGGGGGACCTACGAGCAGTACTTC	CASSPRTSGRGTYEQYF
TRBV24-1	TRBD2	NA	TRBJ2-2	TGTGCCACCGGTGGACTAGGCGACACCGGGGAGCTGTTTTTT	CATGGLGDTGELFF
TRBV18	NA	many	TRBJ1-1	TGTGCCAGCTCACCAAAGGGAGGGAACACTGAAGCTTTCTTT	CASSPKGGNTEAFF
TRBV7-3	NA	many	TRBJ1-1	TGTGCCAGCAGCAACGATGCAGGGAGGGCTTTCTTT	CASSNDAGRAFF
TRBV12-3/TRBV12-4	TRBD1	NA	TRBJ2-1	TGTGCCAGCAGACCCTTCGGACAGGCCTACAATGAGCAGTTCTTC	CASRPFGQAYNEQFF